These 17 T cell receptor beta chains were all obtained from the same sample, sequenced in a study of blood T cells in healthy people across ages. A second PCR of roughly 7 to 11 cycles used a sample-barcoded 5' primer and a J-beta primer mix. Each CDR3 protein gets one entry after TCRdb re-called the 5' RACE reads with MiXCR. The data contain about 1.8 million distinct CDR3 sequences, around 50% of them singletons. Sequenced input: blood. All receptors derive from a woman between 40 and 55 years old in good health.

This clonotype was seen a single time. The chain is built from TRBV6-5 and TRBJ2-7; 7 bases line up with TRBD2. CDR3 length equals 11 residues. The germline V gene has CDR1 MNHEY and CDR2 SVGAGI. J gave up 7 bases and V 10 bases, and 7 bases lay outside the gene matches. The CDR3 DNA sequence: TGTGCCATCTGGGGGGGGAAGGAGCAGTACTTC. It encodes CAIWGGKEQYF.

This chain joins TRBV24-1 and TRBJ1-5; D is perhaps TRBD1 (6 bases). V lost 9 bases and J lost 0, with 11 bases in between. Germline V gene lookup returns CDR1 KGHDR and CDR2 SFDVKD. The CDR3 length is 14 residues. The CDR3 DNA sequence: TGTGCCACCCAAGACAGGTGTAGCAATCAGCCCCAGCATTTT. Its translation: CATQDRCSNQPQHF.

This clonotype was counted a few times. The genes are TRBV12-3 or TRBV12-4 and TRBJ2-1, with D perhaps TRBD2 (6 bases). V lost 4 bases and J lost 8, with 12 bases in between. CDR3 length: 13 amino acids. CDR3 region: CASSSGTQDEQFF. The DNA of the CDR3 is TGTGCCAGCAGTTCCGGGACTCAGGATGAGCAGTTCTTC.

CDR3 sequence: CASSSGKTTNEKLFF. CDR3 DNA sequence: TGTGCCAGCAGTTCGGGGAAGACGACTAATGAAAAACTGTTTTTT. The chain couples TRBV6-5 to TRBJ1-4, with D unresolved. V lost 4 bases and J 2 bases, leaving 11 bases between the germline ends. CDR1 MNHEY and CDR2 SVGAGI come from the germline V gene. This CDR3 comprises 15 residues.

In its sample, this clonotype was seen a few times. The rearrangement uses TRBV5-6 and TRBJ2-5; D unclear. Per the germline V gene, CDR1 is SGHDT and CDR2 is YYEEEE. The CDR3 sequence is 13 residues long. The V gene lost 7 bases and the J gene lost 0 bases, with 10 bases spanning the gap. CDR3 region: CASGDTNQETQYF. For the CDR3, the DNA is TGTGCCAGCGGCGACACAAACCAAGAGACCCAGTACTTC.

This clonotype occurred once. This chain links TRBV3-1 with TRBJ2-7; 7 bases match TRBD2. The J call may be mistaken, given a closer DNA end match to TRBJ2-5. The CDR3 runs to 14 residues. Germline CDR1 and CDR2: LGHDT and YNNKEL (reference sequence). The DNA of the CDR3 is TGTGCCAGCAGCCAAGCCCCACTAGCGGAGACCCAGTACTTC. It specifies CASSQAPLAETQYF.

The chain couples TRBV4-1 to TRBJ1-6; D is possibly TRBD1 (5 bases). V was pared by 3 bases and J by 0 bases, with 18 bases between. This CDR3 region has 19 residues. Germline values: CDR1 MGHRA, CDR2 YSYEKL. CDR3 bases: TGCGCCAGCAGCCAGGAGGGGAACAGCCTGAGCTCCTATAATTCACCCCTCCACTTT. Translated, it gives CASSQEGNSLSSYNSPLHF.

The genes are TRBV20-1 and TRBJ2-7, with 7 positions matching TRBD1. Germline V gene sequence: CDR1 DFQATT, CDR2 SNEGSKA (reference sequence). The CDR3 covers 12 residues. J gave up 3 bases and V 6 bases, and 5 bases lay outside the gene matches. CDR3 protein: CSASGQIYEQYF. CDR3 in DNA: TGCAGTGCCTCGGGACAGATCTACGAGCAGTACTTC.

This clonotype was observed a few times. The chain couples TRBV7-8 to TRBJ2-1; D gene unclear. Germline V gene data show CDR1 as SGHVS and CDR2 as FQNEAQ. The CDR3 runs 15 residues. Trimming left V 3 bases short and J 4 bases short, with 13 bases between. CDR3 DNA: TGTGCCAGCAGCTTCATTCAGGCTCCTTACAATGAGCAGTTCTTC. This codes for CASSFIQAPYNEQFF.

This chain joins TRBV5-4 and TRBJ1-4; D gene uncertain. V lost 4 bases and J 8 bases, leaving 15 bases between the germline ends. CDR1 is SGHNT and CDR2 is YYREEE in the germline V gene (reference sequence). The CDR3 contains 14 residues. The CDR3: CASSTAGVPEKLFF. For the CDR3, the DNA is TGTGCCAGCAGCACCGCAGGAGTACCCGAAAAACTGTTTTTT.

This clonotype was observed a few times. The gene calls are TRBV3-1 and TRBJ2-1, with D hard to call. The V and J ends lost 3 bases and 4 bases respectively, with 4 bases between them. CDR3 length: 12 amino acids. In germline, CDR1 is LGHDT, CDR2 YNNKEL (reference sequence). The CDR3 is CASSHYYNEQFF. Written as DNA, the CDR3 is TGTGCCAGCAGCCACTATTACAATGAGCAGTTCTTC.

This clonotype appeared a few times. The chain couples TRBV5-5 to TRBJ2-7, with TRBD1 identical over 7 bases. This CDR3 comprises 16 residues. With V trimmed by 1 base and J by 3 bases, 10 bases remained unmatched. Germline CDR1 reads SGHKS; CDR2 reads YYEKEE (reference sequence). The CDR3 region has the DNA TGTGCCAGCAGCTTGTTCTCGACAGGGCTTTACTACGAGCAGTACTTC. It codes for CASSLFSTGLYYEQYF.

This clonotype has only a few counts. The J gene is TRBJ2-3, the V gene TRBV4-3; D is unclear. Looked up from germline, CDR1 is LGHNA and CDR2 is YSLEER. This CDR3 comprises 14 residues. V dropped 0 bases and J dropped 2 bases, with 6 bases sitting between them. The CDR3 DNA reads TGCGCCAGCAGCCAAGAAGAGGACACAGATACGCAGTATTTT. It codes for CASSQEEDTDTQYF.

The chain links TRBV18 to TRBJ2-7; D is unresolved. Trimming shortened V by 4 bases and J by 3 bases, and 10 bases separated the two germline ends. CDR1 and CDR2 (germline): KGHSH, LQKENI. The CDR3 spans 13 residues. CDR3 region: CASSQKYNYEQYF. In DNA, the CDR3 is TGTGCCAGCTCACAAAAATACAACTACGAGCAGTACTTC.

The genes are TRBV6-1 and TRBJ2-5; D is unresolved. CDR1 is MNHNS and CDR2 is SASEGT in the germline V gene. The V and J ends lost 4 bases and 4 bases respectively, with 7 bases between them. The CDR3 extends over 12 amino acids. CDR3 sequence: CASSVMRETQYF. Here the CDR3 DNA reads TGTGCCAGCAGTGTTATGAGAGAGACCCAGTACTTC.

V gene TRBV6-5 combines with J gene TRBJ2-7; 8 nucleotides line up with TRBD2. This CDR3 has 14 residues. Germline CDR1 and CDR2: MNHEY and SVGAGI. V lost 2 bases to trimming and J lost 6 bases; unmatched junction nucleotides: 6. The CDR3: CASSYGLAPLEQYF. DNA of the CDR3: TGTGCCAGCAGTTACGGACTAGCTCCTCTCGAGCAGTACTTC.

Concerning this clonotype: One end of the junction varies from germline; a read error may be responsible. CDR3 coding DNA: TGTGCCAGCAGCTTAGGGGACTTTCAGGGCCCCCAGCATTTT. Translated, it gives CASSLGDFQGPQHF. This chain uses TRBV12-3 or TRBV12-4 with TRBJ1-5, with D possibly matching TRBD1 (5 bases). This CDR3 is built from 14 residues.